Shown below are 5 T cell receptor beta chains from a single sample sequenced in a study of OX40 agonist ivuxolimab in advanced cancers. Using immunoSEQ multiplex PCR, the repertoire was profiled, and TCRdb retains in-frame clones only, with some absent. The sample carries about 60,000 clones, around nine tenths recorded once. The sample here was CD4+ or CD8+ T cells sorted from blood, taken in a trial of the OX40 agonist ivuxolimab. Source of these receptors: an adult with an advanced solid tumor such as melanoma, head and neck, liver or kidney cancer.

The gene calls are TRBV12-5 and TRBJ2-5; the D gene is possibly TRBD2 (5 bases). CDR3 length equals 14 residues. V was trimmed by 1 base and J by 2 bases, leaving 8 bases between them. Germline V gene lookup returns CDR1 LGHNT and CDR2 FRNRAP. CDR3 nucleotides: TGTGCTAGTGGTTTGGGAGGGATACAAGAGACCCAGTACTTC. Encoded protein: CASGLGGIQETQYF.

The J gene is TRBJ2-1, the V gene TRBV7-2; 8 positions agree with TRBD1. The ends lost 5 bases at V and 6 bases at J; junction bases unmatched: 12. Germline V gene data show CDR1 as SGHTA and CDR2 as FQGNSA. The CDR3 extends over 16 amino acids. The chain's CDR3 is CASSGKTGASRNEQFF. DNA of the CDR3: TGTGCCAGCAGCGGGAAGACAGGGGCTTCTCGCAATGAGCAGTTCTTC.

This rearrangement joins TRBV19 to TRBJ1-4; D remains ambiguous. The length of the CDR3 is 13 residues. Germline lookup yields CDR1 LNHDA and CDR2 SQIVND (reference sequence). Trimming removed 1 base at V and 7 bases at J, with 7 bases between. CDR3 DNA sequence: TGTGCCAGTAGTATAGTTCGCTCTGAAAAACTGTTTTTT. This translates into CASSIVRSEKLFF.

CDR3 residues: CATSTEGTQYF. CDR3 DNA: TGTGCCACCAGCACCGAGGGGACCCAGTACTTC. The chain employs TRBV15 and TRBJ2-5; perhaps TRBD2 as D (5 bases). CDR3 size: 11 residues. Trimming left V 4 bases short and J 7 bases short, with 7 bases between. Per germline, CDR1 LNHNV and CDR2 YYDKDF (reference sequence). The full variable domain, rest sourced from reference TRBV15 and TRBJ2-5, is DAMVIQNPRYQVTQFGKPVTLSCSQTLNHNVMYWYQQKSSQAPKLLFHYYDKDFNNEADTPDNFQSRRPNTSFCFLDIRSPGLGDTAMYLCATSTEGTQYFGPGTRLLVL.

This sequence joins TRBV28 and TRBJ1-1; D possibly corresponds to TRBD1 (6 bases). Germline lookup yields CDR1 MDHEN and CDR2 SYDVKM. CDR3 length: 14 amino acids. The V and J ends lost 2 bases and 5 bases respectively, with 12 bases between them. CDR3 in amino acids: CASSLTGRGTEAFF. Written as DNA, the CDR3 is TGTGCCAGCAGTTTAACAGGGAGGGGGACTGAAGCTTTCTTT. The entire variable domain, with the rest obtained from reference TRBV28 and TRBJ1-1, is as follows: DVKVTQSSRYLVKRTGEKVFLECVQDMDHENMFWYRQDPGLGLRLIYFSYDVKMKEKGDIPEGYSVSREKKERFSLILESASTNQTSMYLCASSLTGRGTEAFFGQGTRLTVV.